This TCR beta chain was sequenced during a study of Tregs in tolerant kidney transplant recipients. This CDR3 has 16 amino acids. Germline lookup yields CDR1 KGHSH and CDR2 LQKENI. The ends lost 1 base at V and 5 bases at J; junction bases unmatched: 2. The assay was immunoSEQ multiplex PCR, and TCRdb's table has in-frame clones only and misses some. The sample lists tens of thousands of clones, over 85% occurring once. Mixed chimerism was transient after nonmyeloablative marrow transplants from related graft donors. The source was CD4+ T cells from blood (PBMCs), collected 12 months after the transplant. The J gene is TRBJ2-2, the V gene TRBV18; 12 bases fit TRBD2. This TCR derives from a human patient who received a combined kidney and bone marrow transplant. Some T cells could come from the graft donor. The CDR3 protein is CASSPRTSGNTGELFF. The CDR3 bases are TGTGCCAGCTCACCACGGACTAGCGGGAATACCGGGGAGCTGTTTTTT.